A single sample is the source of the 6 T cell receptor beta chains below, sequenced in a study of cytomegalovirus exposure and HLA in healthy donors. Both 60 Vbeta primers and 13 Jbeta primers went into the PCR. Produced via immunoSEQ multiplex PCR; TCRdb's table is partial and in-frame only. The sample carries 100,000 to 150,000 clones, 77% recorded once. The sample consisted of PBMCs. These receptor sequences come from a woman in her 40s in good health and CMV-seropositive.

This chain connects TRBV9 to TRBJ1-2; TRBD1 is a possible D gene (5 bases). Trimming removed 1 base from V and 0 bases from J, with 10 bases in between. The CDR3 is 15 residues long. CDR1 and CDR2 (germline): SGDLS, YYNGEE. For the CDR3, the DNA is TGTGCCAGCAGCGTAATGGCGACAGCTAACTATGGCTACACCTTC. As protein: CASSVMATANYGYTF.

This chain connects TRBV5-1 to TRBJ2-3, with D possibly matching TRBD1 (5 bases). The CDR3 contains 13 residues. V was pared by 7 bases and J by 5 bases, with 14 bases between. Germline V gene lookup returns CDR1 SGHRS and CDR2 YFSETQ. In nucleotides, the CDR3 is TGCGCCAGCGGGGCACAAGGCCGAGATACGCAGTATTTT. This codes for CASGAQGRDTQYF.

The chain has TRBV7-3 and TRBJ2-1; weak D call: TRBD2 (6 bases). Trimming took off 5 bases at V and 1 base at J, with 12 bases between the two ends. CDR1 is SGHTA, CDR2 FQGTGA, per germline. The CDR3 totals 15 residues. CDR3 DNA: TGTGCCAGCAGCCCCCACGCGGGGTCCTACAATGAGCAGTTCTTC. Translation gives CASSPHAGSYNEQFF.

The chain has TRBV15 and TRBJ1-4; 11 bases are a match to TRBD1. V shed 2 bases and J 13 bases; nucleotides not matched to a gene: 15. Germline lookup yields CDR1 LNHNV and CDR2 YYDKDF (reference sequence). The length of the CDR3 is 17 residues. The CDR3 DNA reads TGTGCCACCAGCAGATTTGAGGGACAGGGGGTCCCTCAGGGACTGTTTTTT. Its translation is CATSRFEGQGVPQGLFF.

The rearrangement links TRBV14 to TRBJ2-7; TRBD2 might be the D (7 bases). Per the germline V gene, CDR1 is SGHDN and CDR2 is FVKESK. This CDR3 region has 15 residues. Between the trimmed V and J ends, which lost 2 bases and 4 bases, there was a span of 15 bases. The CDR3 spells CASSQNSGGVYEQYF. CDR3 DNA sequence: TGTGCCAGCAGCCAAAACTCGGGGGGCGTTTACGAGCAGTACTTC.

The rearrangement links TRBV5-8 to TRBJ2-5; 9 bases are shared with TRBD2. V shed 2 bases and J 2 bases; nucleotides not matched to a gene: 4. CDR3 length: 15 amino acids. Germline V CDR1 and CDR2: SGHTS, YDEGEE. The CDR3 nucleotides are TGTGCCAGCAGCTTAGGACTAGCGCCACAAGAGACCCAGTACTTC. Translated: CASSLGLAPQETQYF.